This paragraph reports one T cell receptor (beta chain). Generated by immunoSEQ multiplex PCR, the TCRdb table keeps only in-frame clones and is missing some. The sample lists about 180,000 clones, approximately 85% seen once, with approximately 11% in the top ten. The sample comes from a study of blood T cell repertoires in COVID-19. The germline V gene has CDR1 LNHDA and CDR2 SQIVND (reference sequence). V lost 5 bases to trimming and J lost 4 bases; unmatched junction nucleotides: 4. The CDR3 runs to 14 residues. Sequencing was done on a sample of peripheral blood. The gene calls are TRBV19 and TRBJ2-2; 7 bases map to TRBD1. The sequence was collected from a human donor with active or convalescent COVID-19. The donor label of this sample is uncertain. The CDR3 bases are TGTGCCAGTAGTCTCGGGACAGCCACCGGGGAGCTGTTTTTT. Translation: CASSLGTATGELFF. The full variable domain, its missing parts supplied by reference TRBV19 and TRBJ2-2, is DGGITQSPKYLFRKEGQNVTLSCEQNLNHDAMYWYRQDPGQGLRLIYYSQIVNDFQKGDIAEGYSVSREKKESFPLTVTSAQKNPTAFYLCASSLGTATGELFFGEGSRLTVL.